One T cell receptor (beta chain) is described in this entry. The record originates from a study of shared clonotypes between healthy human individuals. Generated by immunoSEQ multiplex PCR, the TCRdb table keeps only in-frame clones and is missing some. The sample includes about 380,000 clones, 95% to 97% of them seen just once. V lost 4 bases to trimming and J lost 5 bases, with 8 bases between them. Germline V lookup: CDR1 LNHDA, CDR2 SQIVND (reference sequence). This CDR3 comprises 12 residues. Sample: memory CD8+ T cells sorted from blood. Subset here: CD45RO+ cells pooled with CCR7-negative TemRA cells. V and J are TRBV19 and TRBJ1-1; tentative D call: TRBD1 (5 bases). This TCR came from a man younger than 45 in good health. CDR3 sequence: CASSTKGTEAFF. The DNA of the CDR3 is TGTGCCAGTAGTACGAAGGGGACTGAAGCTTTCTTT.